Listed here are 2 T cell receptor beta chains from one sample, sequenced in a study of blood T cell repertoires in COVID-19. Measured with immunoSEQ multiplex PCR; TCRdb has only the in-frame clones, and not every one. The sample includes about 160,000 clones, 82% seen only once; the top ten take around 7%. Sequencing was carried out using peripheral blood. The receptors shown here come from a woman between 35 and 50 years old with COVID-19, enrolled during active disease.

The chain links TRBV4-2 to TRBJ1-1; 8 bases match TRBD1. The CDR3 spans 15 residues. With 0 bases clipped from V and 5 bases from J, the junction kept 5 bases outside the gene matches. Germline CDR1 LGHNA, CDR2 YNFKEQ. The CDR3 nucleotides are TGTGCCAGCAGCCAAGAGTCAGGGGGCGTTACTGAAGCTTTCTTT. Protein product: CASSQESGGVTEAFF.

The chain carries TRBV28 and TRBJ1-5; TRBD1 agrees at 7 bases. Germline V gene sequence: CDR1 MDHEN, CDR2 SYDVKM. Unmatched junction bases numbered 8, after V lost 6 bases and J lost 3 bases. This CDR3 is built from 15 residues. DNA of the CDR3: TGTGCCAGCAGCCCTCGGGACAGACTCAATCAGCCCCAGCATTTT. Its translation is CASSPRDRLNQPQHF.